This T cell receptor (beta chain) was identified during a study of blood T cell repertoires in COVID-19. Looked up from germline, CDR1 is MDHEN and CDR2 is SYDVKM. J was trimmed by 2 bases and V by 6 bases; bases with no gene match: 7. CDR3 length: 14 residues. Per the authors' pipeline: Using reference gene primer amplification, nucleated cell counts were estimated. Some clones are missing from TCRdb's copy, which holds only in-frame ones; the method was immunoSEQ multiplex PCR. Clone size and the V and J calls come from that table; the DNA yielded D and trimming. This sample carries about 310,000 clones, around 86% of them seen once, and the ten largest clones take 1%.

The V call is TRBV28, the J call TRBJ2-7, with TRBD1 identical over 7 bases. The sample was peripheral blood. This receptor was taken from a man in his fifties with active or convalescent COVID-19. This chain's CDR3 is CASRGTANTYEQYF. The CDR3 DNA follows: TGTGCCAGCAGGGGGACAGCCAATACCTACGAGCAGTACTTC.